The T cell receptor (beta chain) under discussion was sequenced for a study of PD-1 blockade in classical Hodgkin lymphoma. The protocol was immunoSEQ multiplex PCR, while the TCRdb copy is restricted to in-frame clones and leaves out a portion. The table lists about 19,000 clones, around 84% of them singletons. The patients all showed relapse after autologous stem cell transplantation, while their brentuximab vedotin exposure varied. V dropped 4 bases and J dropped 4 bases, with 24 bases sitting between them. There are 17 residues in the CDR3. Germline V gene sequence: CDR1 SGHNT, CDR2 YYREEE (reference sequence).

V gene TRBV5-4 combines with J gene TRBJ2-7; TRBD1 or TRBD2 may be the D gene (6 bases each). The receptor's source is a human donor with classical Hodgkin lymphoma. The sample here was peripheral blood mononuclear cells (PBMCs), taken at baseline. CDR3 in amino acids: CASSPPPQGPGLYEQYF. As DNA, the CDR3 is TGTGCCAGCAGCCCACCCCCCCAGGGGCCGGGACTTTACGAGCAGTACTTC.